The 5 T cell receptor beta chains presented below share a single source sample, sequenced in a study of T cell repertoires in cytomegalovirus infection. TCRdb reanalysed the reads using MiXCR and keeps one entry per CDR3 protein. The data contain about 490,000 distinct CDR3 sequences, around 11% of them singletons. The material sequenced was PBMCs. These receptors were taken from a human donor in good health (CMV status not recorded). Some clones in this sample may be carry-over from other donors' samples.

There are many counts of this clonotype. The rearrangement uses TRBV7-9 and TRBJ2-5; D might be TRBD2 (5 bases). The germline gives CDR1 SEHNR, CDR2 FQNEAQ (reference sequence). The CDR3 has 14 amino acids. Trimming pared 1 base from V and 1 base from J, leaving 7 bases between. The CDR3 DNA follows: TGTGCCAGCAGCTTAGAGAGCGGCCAAGAGACCCAGTACTTC. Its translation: CASSLESGQETQYF.

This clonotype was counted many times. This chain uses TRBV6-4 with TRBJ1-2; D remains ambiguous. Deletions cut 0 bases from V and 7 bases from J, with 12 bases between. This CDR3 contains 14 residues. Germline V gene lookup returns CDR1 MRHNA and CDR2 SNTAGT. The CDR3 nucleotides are TGTGCCAGCAGTGACTCGAGCTGGGGTGGTGGCTACACCTTC. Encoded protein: CASSDSSWGGGYTF.

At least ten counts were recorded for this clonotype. Written as DNA, the CDR3 is TGTGCCAGCAGCTTGGTCGACCTAGCAGGCCCGCCGTTCTTC. Translating it yields CASSLVDLAGPPFF. The chain joins TRBV7-2 to TRBJ2-1; D may be TRBD2 (5 bases). Germline assignment: CDR1 SGHTA and CDR2 FQGNSA. The CDR3 contains 14 residues. Deletions cut 3 bases from V and 15 bases from J, with 21 bases between.

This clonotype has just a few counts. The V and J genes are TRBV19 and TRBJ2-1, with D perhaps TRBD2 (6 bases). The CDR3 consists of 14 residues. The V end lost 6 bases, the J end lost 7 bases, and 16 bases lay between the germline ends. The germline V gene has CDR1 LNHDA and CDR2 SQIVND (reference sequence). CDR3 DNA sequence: TGTGCCAGTAGCGACGGGGGTTCTCGGAATGAGCAGTTCTTC. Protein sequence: CASSDGGSRNEQFF. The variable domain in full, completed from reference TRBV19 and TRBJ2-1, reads DGGITQSPKYLFRKEGQNVTLSCEQNLNHDAMYWYRQDPGQGLRLIYYSQIVNDFQKGDIAEGYSVSREKKESFPLTVTSAQKNPTAFYLCASSDGGSRNEQFFGPGTRLTVL.

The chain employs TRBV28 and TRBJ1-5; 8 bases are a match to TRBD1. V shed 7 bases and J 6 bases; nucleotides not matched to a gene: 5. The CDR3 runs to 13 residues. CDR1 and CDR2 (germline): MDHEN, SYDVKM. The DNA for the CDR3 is TGTGCCAGCACCCTGGACAGGGTTCAGCCCCAGCATTTT. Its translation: CASTLDRVQPQHF. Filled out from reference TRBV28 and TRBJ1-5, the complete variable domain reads DVKVTQSSRYLVKRTGEKVFLECVQDMDHENMFWYRQDPGLGLRLIYFSYDVKMKEKGDIPEGYSVSREKKERFSLILESASTNQTSMYLCASTLDRVQPQHFGDGTRLSIL.